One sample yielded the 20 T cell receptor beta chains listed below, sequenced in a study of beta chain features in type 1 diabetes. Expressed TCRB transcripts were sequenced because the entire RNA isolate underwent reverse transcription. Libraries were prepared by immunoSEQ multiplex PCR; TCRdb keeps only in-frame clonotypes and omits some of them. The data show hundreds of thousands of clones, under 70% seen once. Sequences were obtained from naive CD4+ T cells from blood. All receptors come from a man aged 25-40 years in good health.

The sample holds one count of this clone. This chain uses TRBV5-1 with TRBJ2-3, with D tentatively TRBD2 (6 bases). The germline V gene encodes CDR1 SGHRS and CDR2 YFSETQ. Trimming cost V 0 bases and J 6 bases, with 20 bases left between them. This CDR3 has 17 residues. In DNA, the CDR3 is TGCGCCAGCAGCTTGGCCGTCTCTAGGGGACTCAGGGATACGCAGTATTTT. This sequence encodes CASSLAVSRGLRDTQYF.

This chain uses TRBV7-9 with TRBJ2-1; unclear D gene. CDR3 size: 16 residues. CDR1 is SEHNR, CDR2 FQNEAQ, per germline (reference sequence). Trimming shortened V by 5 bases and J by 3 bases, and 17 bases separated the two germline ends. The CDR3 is CASSRLSSSDYNEQFF. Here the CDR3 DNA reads TGTGCCAGCAGCCGGCTCTCCTCGTCGGACTACAATGAGCAGTTCTTC.

CDR3 region: CSVGGLAVNEQFF. The CDR3 DNA sequence: TGCAGCGTGGGCGGACTAGCGGTCAATGAGCAGTTCTTC. The rearrangement joins TRBV29-1 to TRBJ2-1, with TRBD2 matching 10 bases. In germline, CDR1 is SQVTM, CDR2 ANQGSEA. With 6 bases clipped from V and 6 bases from J, the junction kept 5 bases outside the gene matches. This CDR3 contains 13 residues.

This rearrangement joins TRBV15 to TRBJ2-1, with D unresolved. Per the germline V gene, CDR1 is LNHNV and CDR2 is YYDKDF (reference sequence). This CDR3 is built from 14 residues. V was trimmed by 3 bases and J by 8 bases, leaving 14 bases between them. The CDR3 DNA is TGTGCCACCAGCAGGAGCCTTAAGGTCGATGAGCAGTTCTTC. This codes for CATSRSLKVDEQFF.

CDR3 amino acids: CASSFLSKASSGANVLTF. CDR3 DNA sequence: TGTGCCAGCAGTTTTTTGTCCAAGGCTTCGTCTGGGGCCAACGTCCTGACTTTC. This sequence joins TRBV28 and TRBJ2-6, with unresolved D. The ends were cut back, 3 bases at V and 1 base at J, with 16 bases in the middle. From germline, CDR1 is MDHEN and CDR2 SYDVKM. The CDR3 totals 18 residues.

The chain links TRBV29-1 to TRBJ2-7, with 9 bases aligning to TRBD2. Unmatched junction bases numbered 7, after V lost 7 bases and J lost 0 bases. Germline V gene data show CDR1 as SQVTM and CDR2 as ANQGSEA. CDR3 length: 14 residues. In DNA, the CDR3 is TGCAGCGCCCGTAGCGGGGGAACCTCCTACGAGCAGTACTTC. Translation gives CSARSGGTSYEQYF.

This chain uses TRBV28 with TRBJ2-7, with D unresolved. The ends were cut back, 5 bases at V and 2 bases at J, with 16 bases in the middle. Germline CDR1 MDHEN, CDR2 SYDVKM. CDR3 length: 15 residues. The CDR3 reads CASSLPGPTAYEQYF. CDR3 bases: TGTGCCAGCAGTCTTCCGGGCCCGACGGCCTACGAGCAGTACTTC.

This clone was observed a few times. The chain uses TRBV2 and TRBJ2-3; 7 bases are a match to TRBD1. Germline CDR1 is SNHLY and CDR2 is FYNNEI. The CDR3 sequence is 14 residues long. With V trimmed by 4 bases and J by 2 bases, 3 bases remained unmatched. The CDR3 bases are TGTGCCAGCAGTGCGCAGGGGGTCACAGATACGCAGTATTTT. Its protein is CASSAQGVTDTQYF.

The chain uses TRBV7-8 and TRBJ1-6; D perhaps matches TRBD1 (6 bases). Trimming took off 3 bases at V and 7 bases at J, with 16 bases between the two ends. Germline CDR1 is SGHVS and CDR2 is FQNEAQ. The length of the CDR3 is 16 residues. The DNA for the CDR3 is TGTGCCAGCAGCTTCGGGACACACACCAACAATTCACCCCTCCACTTT. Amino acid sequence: CASSFGTHTNNSPLHF.

Written as DNA, the CDR3 is TGTGCCAGCAGCCAAGGGACTAGCGGGAACAATGAGCAGTTCTTC. Translating gives CASSQGTSGNNEQFF. This rearrangement joins TRBV14 to TRBJ2-1; 12 positions agree with TRBD2. With V trimmed by 1 base and J by 5 bases, 0 bases remained unmatched. In germline, CDR1 is SGHDN, CDR2 FVKESK. The CDR3 has 15 amino acids.

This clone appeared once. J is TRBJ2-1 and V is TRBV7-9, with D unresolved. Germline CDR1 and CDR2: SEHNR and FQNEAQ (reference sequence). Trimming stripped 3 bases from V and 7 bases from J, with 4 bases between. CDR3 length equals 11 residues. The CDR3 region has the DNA TGTGCCAGCAGCTTTATAAATGAGCAGTTCTTC. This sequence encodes CASSFINEQFF.

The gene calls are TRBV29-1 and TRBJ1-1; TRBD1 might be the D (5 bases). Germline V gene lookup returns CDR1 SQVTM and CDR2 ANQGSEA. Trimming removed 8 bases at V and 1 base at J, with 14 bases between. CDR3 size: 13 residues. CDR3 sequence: CSPLRGGNTEAFF. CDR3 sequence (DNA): TGCAGCCCTCTTCGGGGCGGGAACACTGAAGCTTTCTTT.

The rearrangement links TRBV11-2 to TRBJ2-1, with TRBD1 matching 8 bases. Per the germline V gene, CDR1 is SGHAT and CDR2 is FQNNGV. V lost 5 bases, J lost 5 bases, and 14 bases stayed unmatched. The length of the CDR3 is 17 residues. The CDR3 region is CASSARRTGKANNEQFF. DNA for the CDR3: TGTGCCAGCAGCGCCCGTAGGACAGGGAAAGCAAACAATGAGCAGTTCTTC.

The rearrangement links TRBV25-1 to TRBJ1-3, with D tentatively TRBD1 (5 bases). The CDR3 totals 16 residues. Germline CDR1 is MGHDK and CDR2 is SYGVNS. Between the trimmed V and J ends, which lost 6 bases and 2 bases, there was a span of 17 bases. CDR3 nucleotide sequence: TGTGCCAGCAGGCCCACGGGGGAGTCAGCTGGAAACACCATATATTTT. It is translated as CASRPTGESAGNTIYF.

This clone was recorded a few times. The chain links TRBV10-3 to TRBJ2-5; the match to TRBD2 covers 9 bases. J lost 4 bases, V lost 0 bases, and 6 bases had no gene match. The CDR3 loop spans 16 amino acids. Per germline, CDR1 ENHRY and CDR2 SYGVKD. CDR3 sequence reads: CAISESKALAGETQYF. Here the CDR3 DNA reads TGTGCCATCAGTGAGTCGAAAGCACTAGCGGGAGAGACCCAGTACTTC.

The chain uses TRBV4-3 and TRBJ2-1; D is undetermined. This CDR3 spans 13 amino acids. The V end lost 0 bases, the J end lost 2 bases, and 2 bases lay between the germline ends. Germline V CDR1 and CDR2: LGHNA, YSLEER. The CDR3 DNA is TGCGCCAGCAGCCAAGACCCCTACAATGAGCAGTTCTTC. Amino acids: CASSQDPYNEQFF.

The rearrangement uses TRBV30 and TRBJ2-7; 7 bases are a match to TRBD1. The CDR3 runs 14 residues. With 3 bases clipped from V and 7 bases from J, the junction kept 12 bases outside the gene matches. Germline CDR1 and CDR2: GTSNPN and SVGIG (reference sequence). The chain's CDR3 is CAWSEQGIGGEQYF. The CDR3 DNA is TGTGCCTGGAGCGAACAGGGGATTGGCGGTGAGCAGTACTTC.

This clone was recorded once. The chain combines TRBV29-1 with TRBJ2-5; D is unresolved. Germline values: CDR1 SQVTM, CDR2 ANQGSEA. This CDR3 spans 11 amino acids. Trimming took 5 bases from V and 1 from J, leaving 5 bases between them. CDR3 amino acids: CSVLVQETQYF. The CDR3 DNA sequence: TGCAGCGTTCTAGTCCAAGAGACCCAGTACTTC.

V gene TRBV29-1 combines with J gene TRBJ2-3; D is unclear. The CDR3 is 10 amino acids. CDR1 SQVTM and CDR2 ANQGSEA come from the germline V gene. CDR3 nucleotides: TGCATGGCGGTTACAGATACGCAGTATTTT. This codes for CMAVTDTQYF.

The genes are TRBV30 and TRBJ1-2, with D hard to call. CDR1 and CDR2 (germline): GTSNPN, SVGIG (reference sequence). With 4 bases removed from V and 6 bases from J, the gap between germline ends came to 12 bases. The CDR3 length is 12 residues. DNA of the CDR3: TGTGCCTGGACTACCCCCGGGAATGGCTACACCTTC. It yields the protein CAWTTPGNGYTF.